A selection of T cell receptor beta chains follows, all from one sample in a study of blood T cell repertoires in COVID-19. The table came from immunoSEQ multiplex PCR; TCRdb's copy has only in-frame clones and leaves some out. The sample holds roughly 400,000 clones, 80% to 90% seen once. Sequenced input: PBMCs or T cells enriched from blood (not recorded which). These receptor sequences come from a man in his thirties or forties who had recovered from COVID-19. Each CDR3 is given with its conserved first and last residue. The order of the fields is CDR3 DNA, CDR3 protein, J gene, clone size, D gene, V gene. The D gene is left open where the match is weak. Size is stated for part of the rows, as once, few or many counts, or as a class when the clone is expanded.

CDR3nt: TGTGCCAGCAGCGTAGAAGGGGCCTCCTACAATGAGCAGTTCTTC
CDR3aa: CASSVEGASYNEQFF
j_gene: TRBJ2-1
abundance: .
d_gene: .
v_gene: TRBV9

CDR3nt: TGTGCCAGTAGTATAGCTGGCTCTGAGACCCAGTACTTC
CDR3aa: CASSIAGSETQYF
j_gene: TRBJ2-5
abundance: .
d_gene: .
v_gene: TRBV19

CDR3nt: TGTGCCAGCAGCGTAACCCCCTCTCCCGGTAACTATGGCTACACCTTC
CDR3aa: CASSVTPSPGNYGYTF
j_gene: TRBJ1-2
abundance: .
d_gene: .
v_gene: TRBV9

CDR3nt: TGTGCCAGCAGTTCTCAGAGGGAGAATGAGCAGTTCTTC
CDR3aa: CASSSQRENEQFF
j_gene: TRBJ2-1
abundance: .
d_gene: .
v_gene: TRBV6-5

CDR3nt: TGTGCCAGCAGCGTTATTGGAGGTCCTACCGAACACGACATTCAGTACTTC
CDR3aa: CASSVIGGPTEHDIQYF
j_gene: TRBJ2-4
abundance: .
d_gene: .
v_gene: TRBV9

CDR3nt: TGTGCCAGCAGCGTAGGGACAGGGGGAAATTCACCCCTCCACTTT
CDR3aa: CASSVGTGGNSPLHF
j_gene: TRBJ1-6
abundance: .
d_gene: TRBD1
v_gene: TRBV7-9

CDR3nt: TGTGCCAGCAGCCTCGACAGGGCTTGGAGCGAGCAGTACTTC
CDR3aa: CASSLDRAWSEQYF
j_gene: TRBJ2-7
abundance: .
d_gene: TRBD1
v_gene: TRBV5-5

CDR3nt: TGCGCCAGCAGCTTGGAGGGGGACAGGGGTGGCTACACCTTC
CDR3aa: CASSLEGDRGGYTF
j_gene: TRBJ1-2
abundance: .
d_gene: TRBD1
v_gene: TRBV5-1

CDR3nt: TGTGCAAGTCGGGACAGGGTCAATCAGCCCCAGCATTTT
CDR3aa: CASRDRVNQPQHF
j_gene: TRBJ1-5
abundance: once
d_gene: TRBD1
v_gene: TRBV19

CDR3nt: TGCGCCAGCAGCCCAGCGGGGGGAGGTGTCCAAGAGACCCAGTACTTC
CDR3aa: CASSPAGGGVQETQYF
j_gene: TRBJ2-5
abundance: .
d_gene: TRBD2
v_gene: TRBV5-1

CDR3nt: TGTGCCAGTAGTGCCTCCGGGACTGGTTACGAGCAGTACTTC
CDR3aa: CASSASGTGYEQYF
j_gene: TRBJ2-7
abundance: .
d_gene: .
v_gene: TRBV19

CDR3nt: TGTGCCAGCAGTTACTCAAGGGGCCCCAATCAGCCCCAGCATTTT
CDR3aa: CASSYSRGPNQPQHF
j_gene: TRBJ1-5
abundance: .
d_gene: .
v_gene: TRBV6-5